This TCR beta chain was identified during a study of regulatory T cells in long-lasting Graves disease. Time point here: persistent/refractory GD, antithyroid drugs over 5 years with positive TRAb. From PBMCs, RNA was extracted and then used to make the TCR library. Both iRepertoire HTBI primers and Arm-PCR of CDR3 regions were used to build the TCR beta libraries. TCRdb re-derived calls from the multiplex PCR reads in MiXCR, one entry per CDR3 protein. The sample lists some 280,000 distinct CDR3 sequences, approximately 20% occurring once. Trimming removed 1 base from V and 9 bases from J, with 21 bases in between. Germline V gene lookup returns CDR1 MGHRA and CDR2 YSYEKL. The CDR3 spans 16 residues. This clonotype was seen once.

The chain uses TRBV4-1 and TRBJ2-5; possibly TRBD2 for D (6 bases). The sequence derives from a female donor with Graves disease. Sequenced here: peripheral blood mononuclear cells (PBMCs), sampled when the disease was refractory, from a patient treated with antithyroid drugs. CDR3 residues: CASSQAATGAGEAQYF. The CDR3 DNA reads TGCGCCAGCAGCCAAGCTGCCACCGGGGCCGGGGAGGCCCAGTACTTC.